A single T cell receptor beta chain is shown here with its context. As yet, its antigen is unknown. There are 16 residues in the CDR3. Germline V gene lookup returns CDR1 MNHNS and CDR2 SASEGT. The V and J ends lost 1 base and 0 bases respectively, with 10 bases between them. This sample stems from a study of T cell repertoires in cytomegalovirus infection. Whole-study findings and limits: HLA-C-restricted CMV clonotypes gave the most frequent clonotype in two of eight donors.

TCRdb redid the calling of the reads with MiXCR, one entry per CDR3 protein. The repertoire holds 700,000 to 950,000 distinct CDR3 sequences, with approximately 30% as singletons. Sequencing used cultured CD8+ T cells from PBMCs, obtained from culture after CMV antigen stimulation. This TCR derives from a human donor in good health (CMV status not recorded). Some clones in this sample may be carry-over from other donors' samples. The chain uses TRBV6-1 and TRBJ1-5, with D uncertain. CDR3 loop: CASSEGTVYSNQPQHF. The CDR3 nucleotides are TGTGCCAGCAGTGAAGGAACAGTCTATAGCAATCAGCCCCAGCATTTT.